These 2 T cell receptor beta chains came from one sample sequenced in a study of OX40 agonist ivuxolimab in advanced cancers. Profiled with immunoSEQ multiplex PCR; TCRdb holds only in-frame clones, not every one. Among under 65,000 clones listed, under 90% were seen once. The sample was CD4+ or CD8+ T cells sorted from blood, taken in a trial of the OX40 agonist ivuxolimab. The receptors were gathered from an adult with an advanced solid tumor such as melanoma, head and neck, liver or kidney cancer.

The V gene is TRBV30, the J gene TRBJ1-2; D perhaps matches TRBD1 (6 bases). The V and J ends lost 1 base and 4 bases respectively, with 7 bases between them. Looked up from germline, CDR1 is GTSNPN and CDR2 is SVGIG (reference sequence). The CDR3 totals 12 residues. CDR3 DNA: TGTGCCTGGAGTGAGACAGGCTATGGCTACACCTTC. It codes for CAWSETGYGYTF.

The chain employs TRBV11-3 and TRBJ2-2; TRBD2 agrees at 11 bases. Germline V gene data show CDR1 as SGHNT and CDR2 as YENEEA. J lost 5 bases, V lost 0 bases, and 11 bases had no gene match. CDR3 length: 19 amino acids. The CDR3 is CASSLEFSGRAEGTGELFF. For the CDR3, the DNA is TGTGCCAGCAGCTTAGAATTTAGCGGGAGGGCCGAGGGGACCGGGGAGCTGTTTTTT. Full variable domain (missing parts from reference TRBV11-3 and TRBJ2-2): EAGVVQSPRYKIIEKKQPVAFWCNPISGHNTLYWYLQNLGQGPELLIRYENEEAVDDSQLPKDRFSAERLKGVDSTLKIQPAELGDSAVYLCASSLEFSGRAEGTGELFFGEGSRLTVL.